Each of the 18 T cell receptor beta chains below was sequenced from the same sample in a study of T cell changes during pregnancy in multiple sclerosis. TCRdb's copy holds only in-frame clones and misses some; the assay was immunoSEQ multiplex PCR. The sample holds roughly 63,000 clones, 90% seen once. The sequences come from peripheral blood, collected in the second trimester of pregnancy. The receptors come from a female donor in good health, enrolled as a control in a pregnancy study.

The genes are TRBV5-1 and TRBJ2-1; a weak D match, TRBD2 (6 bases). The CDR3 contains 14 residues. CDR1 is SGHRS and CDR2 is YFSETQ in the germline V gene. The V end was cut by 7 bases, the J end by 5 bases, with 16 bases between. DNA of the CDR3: TGCGCCAGCTTATCGGGAGTTGGGCACAATGAGCAGTTCTTC. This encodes CASLSGVGHNEQFF.

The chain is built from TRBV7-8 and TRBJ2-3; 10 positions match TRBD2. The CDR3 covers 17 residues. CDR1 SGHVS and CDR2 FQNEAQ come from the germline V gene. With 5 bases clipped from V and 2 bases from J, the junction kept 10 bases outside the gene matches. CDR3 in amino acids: CASSLLIAGGHTDTQYF. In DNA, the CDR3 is TGTGCCAGCAGCCTCCTCATAGCGGGAGGCCACACAGATACGCAGTATTTT.

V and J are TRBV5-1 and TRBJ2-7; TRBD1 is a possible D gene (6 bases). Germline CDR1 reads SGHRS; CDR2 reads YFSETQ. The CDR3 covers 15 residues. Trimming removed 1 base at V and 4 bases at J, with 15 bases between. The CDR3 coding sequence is TGCGCCAGCAGCTTGTCGTGGGGGCTGTCATACGAGCAGTACTTC. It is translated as CASSLSWGLSYEQYF. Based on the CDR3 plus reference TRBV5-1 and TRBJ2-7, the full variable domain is KAGVTQTPRYLIKTRGQQVTLSCSPISGHRSVSWYQQTPGQGLQFLFEYFSETQRNKGNFPGRFSGRQFSNSRSEMNVSTLELGDSALYLCASSLSWGLSYEQYFGPGTRLTVT.

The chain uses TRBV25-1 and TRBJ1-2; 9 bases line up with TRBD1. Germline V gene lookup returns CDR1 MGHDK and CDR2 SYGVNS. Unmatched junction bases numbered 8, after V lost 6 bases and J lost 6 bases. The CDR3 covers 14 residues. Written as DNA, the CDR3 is TGTGCCAGCAGCCTGACAGGGGGGGGGCATGGCTACACCTTC. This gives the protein CASSLTGGGHGYTF.

The CDR3, as DNA: TGTGCCAGCAGCCGCTCTGGACCGGCGGGGGGACTGTTTTTT. Its protein product is CASSRSGPAGGLFF. V usage is TRBV6-5 and J usage is TRBJ1-4; maybe TRBD1 (5 bases). This CDR3 region has 14 residues. Germline CDR1 and CDR2: MNHEY and SVGAGI. V was pared by 6 bases and J by 13 bases, with 21 bases between.

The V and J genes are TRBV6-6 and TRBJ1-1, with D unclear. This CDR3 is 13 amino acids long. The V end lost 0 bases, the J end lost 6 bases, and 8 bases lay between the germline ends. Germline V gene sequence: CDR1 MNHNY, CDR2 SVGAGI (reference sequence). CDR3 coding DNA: TGTGCCAGCAGTTACTCGGGCAGCTCTGAAGCTTTCTTT. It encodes CASSYSGSSEAFF.

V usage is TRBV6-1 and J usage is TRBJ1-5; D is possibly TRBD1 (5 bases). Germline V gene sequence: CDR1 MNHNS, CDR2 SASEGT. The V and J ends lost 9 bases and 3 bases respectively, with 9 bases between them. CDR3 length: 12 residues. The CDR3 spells CASNRPNQPQHF. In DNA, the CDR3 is TGTGCCAGTAACAGGCCCAATCAGCCCCAGCATTTT.

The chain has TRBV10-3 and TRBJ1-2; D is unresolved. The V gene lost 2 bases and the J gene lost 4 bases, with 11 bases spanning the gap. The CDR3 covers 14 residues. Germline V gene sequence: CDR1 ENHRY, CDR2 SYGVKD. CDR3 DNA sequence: TGTGCCATCAGTGAGCCTAACGGAGGCTATGGCTACACCTTC. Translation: CAISEPNGGYGYTF.

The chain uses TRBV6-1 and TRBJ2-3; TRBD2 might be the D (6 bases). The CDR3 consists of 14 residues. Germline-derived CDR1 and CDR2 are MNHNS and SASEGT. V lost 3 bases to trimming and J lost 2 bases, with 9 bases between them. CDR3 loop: CASSEGLHTDTQYF. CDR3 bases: TGTGCCAGCAGTGAGGGACTCCACACAGATACGCAGTATTTT.

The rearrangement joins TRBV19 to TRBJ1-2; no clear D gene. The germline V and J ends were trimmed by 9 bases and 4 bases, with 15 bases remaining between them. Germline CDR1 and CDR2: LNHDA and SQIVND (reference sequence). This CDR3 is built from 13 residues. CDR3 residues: CASSVAPSYGYTF. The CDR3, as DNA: TGTGCCAGCTCCGTAGCTCCGTCCTATGGCTACACCTTC.

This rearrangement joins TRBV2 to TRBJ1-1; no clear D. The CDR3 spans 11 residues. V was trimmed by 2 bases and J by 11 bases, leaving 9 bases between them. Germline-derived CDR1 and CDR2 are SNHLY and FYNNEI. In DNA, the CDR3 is TGTGCCAGCAGTGAACTCCTGGAGGCTTTCTTT. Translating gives CASSELLEAFF. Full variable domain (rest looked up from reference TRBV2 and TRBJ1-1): EPEVTQTPSHQVTQMGQEVILRCVPISNHLYFYWYRQILGQKVEFLVSFYNNEISEKSEIFDDQFSVERPDGSNFTLKIRSTKLEDSAMYFCASSELLEAFFGQGTRLTVV.

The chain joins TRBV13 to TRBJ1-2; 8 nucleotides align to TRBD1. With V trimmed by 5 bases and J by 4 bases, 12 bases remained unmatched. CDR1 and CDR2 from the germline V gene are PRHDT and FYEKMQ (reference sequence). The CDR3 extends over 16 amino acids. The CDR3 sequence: CASSKSGQVPIYGYTF. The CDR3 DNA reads TGTGCCAGCAGCAAATCGGGACAGGTGCCCATCTATGGCTACACCTTC.

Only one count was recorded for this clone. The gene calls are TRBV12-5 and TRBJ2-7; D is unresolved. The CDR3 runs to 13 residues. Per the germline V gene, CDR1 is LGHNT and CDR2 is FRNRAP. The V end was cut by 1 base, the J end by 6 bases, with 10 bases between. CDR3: CASGLEPRGEQYF. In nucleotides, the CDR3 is TGTGCTAGTGGTTTGGAACCTCGCGGCGAGCAGTACTTC.

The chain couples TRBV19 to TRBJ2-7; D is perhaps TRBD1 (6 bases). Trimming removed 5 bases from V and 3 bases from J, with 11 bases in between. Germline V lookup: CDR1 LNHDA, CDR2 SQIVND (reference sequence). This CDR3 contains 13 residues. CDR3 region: CASSGGGRYEQYF. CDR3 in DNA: TGTGCCAGTAGTGGGGGCGGGCGCTACGAGCAGTACTTC. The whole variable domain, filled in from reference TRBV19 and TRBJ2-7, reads DGGITQSPKYLFRKEGQNVTLSCEQNLNHDAMYWYRQDPGQGLRLIYYSQIVNDFQKGDIAEGYSVSREKKESFPLTVTSAQKNPTAFYLCASSGGGRYEQYFGPGTRLTVT.

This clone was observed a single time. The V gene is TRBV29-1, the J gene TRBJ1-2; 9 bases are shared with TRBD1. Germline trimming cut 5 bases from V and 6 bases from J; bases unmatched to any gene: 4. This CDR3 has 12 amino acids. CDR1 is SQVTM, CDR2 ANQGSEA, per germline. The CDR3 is CSVNDRGDGYTF. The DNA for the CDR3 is TGCAGCGTTAACGACAGGGGGGATGGCTACACCTTC. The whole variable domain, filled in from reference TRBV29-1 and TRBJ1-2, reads SAVISQKPSRDICQRGTSLTIQCQVDSQVTMMFWYRQQPGQSLTLIATANQGSEATYESGFVIDKFPISRPNLTFSTLTVSNMSPEDSSIYLCSVNDRGDGYTFGSGTRLTVV.

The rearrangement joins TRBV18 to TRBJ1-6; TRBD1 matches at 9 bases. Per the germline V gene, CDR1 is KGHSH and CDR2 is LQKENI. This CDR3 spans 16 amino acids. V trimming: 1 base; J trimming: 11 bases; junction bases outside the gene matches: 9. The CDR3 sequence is CASSPLSGQGAPPLHF. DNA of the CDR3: TGTGCCAGCTCACCACTATCGGGACAGGGTGCACCACCCCTCCACTTT.

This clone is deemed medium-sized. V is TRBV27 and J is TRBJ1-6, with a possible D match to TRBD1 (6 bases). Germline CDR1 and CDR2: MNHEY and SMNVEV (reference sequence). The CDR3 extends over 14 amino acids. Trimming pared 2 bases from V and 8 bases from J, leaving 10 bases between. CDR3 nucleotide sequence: TGTGCCAGCAGTTTACCCGGACAGCATTCACCCCTCCACTTT. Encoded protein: CASSLPGQHSPLHF.

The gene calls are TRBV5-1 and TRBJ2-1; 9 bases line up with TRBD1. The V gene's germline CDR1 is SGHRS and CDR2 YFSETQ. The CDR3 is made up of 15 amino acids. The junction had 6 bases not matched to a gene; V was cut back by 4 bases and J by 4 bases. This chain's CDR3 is CASSNEGQGYNEQFF. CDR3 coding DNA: TGCGCCAGCAGCAACGAGGGACAGGGATACAATGAGCAGTTCTTC. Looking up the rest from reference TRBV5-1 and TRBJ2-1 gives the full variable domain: KAGVTQTPRYLIKTRGQQVTLSCSPISGHRSVSWYQQTPGQGLQFLFEYFSETQRNKGNFPGRFSGRQFSNSRSEMNVSTLELGDSALYLCASSNEGQGYNEQFFGPGTRLTVL.